The following is a T cell receptor beta chain sequence with its context. Its target is not known. The data belong to a study of graft-versus-host responses after intestinal transplantation. Trimming cost V 5 bases and J 2 bases; bases outside gene matches: 10. The CDR3 contains 17 residues. The V gene's germline CDR1 is SGHAT and CDR2 FQNNGV. Assay used: immunoSEQ multiplex PCR; TCRdb lists only in-frame clones, some missing. The repertoire includes about 100,000 clones, more than 85% of them detected once, and around 0.96% sits in the top ten. This chain links TRBV11-2 with TRBJ2-3; 10 nucleotides agree with TRBD2. The sample here was unstimulated CD4+ T cells sorted from spleen or lymph node cells, taken before intestinal transplant. This TCR was recovered from a human donor who received an intestinal transplant. CDR3 in DNA: TGTGCCAGCAGCGACTACCACGGACTAGCGGACACAGATACGCAGTATTTT. This translates into CASSDYHGLADTDTQYF.